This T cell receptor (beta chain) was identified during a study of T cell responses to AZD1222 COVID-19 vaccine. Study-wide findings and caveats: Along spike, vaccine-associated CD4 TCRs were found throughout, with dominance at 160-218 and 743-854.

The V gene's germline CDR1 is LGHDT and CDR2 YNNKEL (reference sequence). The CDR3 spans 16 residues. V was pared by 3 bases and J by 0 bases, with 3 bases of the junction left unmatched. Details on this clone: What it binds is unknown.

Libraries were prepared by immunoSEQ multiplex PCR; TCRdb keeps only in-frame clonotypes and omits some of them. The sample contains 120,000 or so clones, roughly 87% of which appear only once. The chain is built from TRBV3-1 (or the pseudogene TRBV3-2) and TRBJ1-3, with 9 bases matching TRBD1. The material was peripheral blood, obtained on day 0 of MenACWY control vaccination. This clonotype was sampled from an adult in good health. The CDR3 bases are TGTGCCAGCAGCCAGCGGGACAGGGACTCTGGAAACACCATATATTTT. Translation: CASSQRDRDSGNTIYF.